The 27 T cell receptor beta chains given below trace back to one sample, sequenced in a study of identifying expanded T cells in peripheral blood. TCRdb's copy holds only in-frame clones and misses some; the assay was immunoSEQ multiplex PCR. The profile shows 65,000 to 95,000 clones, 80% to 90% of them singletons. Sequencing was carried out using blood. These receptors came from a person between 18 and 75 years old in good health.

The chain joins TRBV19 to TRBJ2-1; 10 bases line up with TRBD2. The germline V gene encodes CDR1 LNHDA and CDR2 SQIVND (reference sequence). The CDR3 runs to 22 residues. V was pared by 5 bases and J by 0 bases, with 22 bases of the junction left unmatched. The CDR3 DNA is TGTGCCAGTAGTCCGACAGGGTATAGACTAGCGGGTCACCCGAGCTCCTACAATGAGCAGTTCTTC. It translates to CASSPTGYRLAGHPSSYNEQFF.

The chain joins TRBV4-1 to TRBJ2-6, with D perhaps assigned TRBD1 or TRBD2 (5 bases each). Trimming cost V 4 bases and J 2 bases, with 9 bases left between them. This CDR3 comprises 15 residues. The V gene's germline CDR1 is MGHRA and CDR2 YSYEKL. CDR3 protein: CASSLVGAGANVLTF. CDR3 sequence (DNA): TGCGCCAGCAGCCTTGTGGGGGCTGGGGCCAACGTCCTGACTTTC.

The CDR3 bases are TGTGCCAGCAGCTCCGCCCTAGGAATGGCGGGGGGCTCCTACGAGCAGTACTTC. It codes for CASSSALGMAGGSYEQYF. The chain is built from TRBV5-6 and TRBJ2-7; 8 positions match TRBD2. This CDR3 spans 18 amino acids. CDR1 and CDR2 from the germline V gene are SGHDT and YYEEEE. Trimming took 3 bases from V and 0 from J; bases not matched to a gene: 14.

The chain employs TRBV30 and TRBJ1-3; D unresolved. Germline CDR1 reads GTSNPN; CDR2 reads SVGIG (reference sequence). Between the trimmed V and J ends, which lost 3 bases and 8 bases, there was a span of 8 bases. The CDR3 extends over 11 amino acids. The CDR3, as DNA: TGTGCCTGGAGGTACACTTACACCATATATTTT. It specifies CAWRYTYTIYF.

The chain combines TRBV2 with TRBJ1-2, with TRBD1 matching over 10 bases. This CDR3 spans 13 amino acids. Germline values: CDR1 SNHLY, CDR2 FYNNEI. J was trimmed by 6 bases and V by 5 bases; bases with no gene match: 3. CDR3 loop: CASSTGTGDGYTF. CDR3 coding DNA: TGTGCCAGCAGTACCGGGACAGGGGATGGCTACACCTTC.

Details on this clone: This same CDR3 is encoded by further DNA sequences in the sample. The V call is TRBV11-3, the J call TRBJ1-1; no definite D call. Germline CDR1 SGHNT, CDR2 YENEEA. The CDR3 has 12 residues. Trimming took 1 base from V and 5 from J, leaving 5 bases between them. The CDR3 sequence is CASSLAGTEAFF. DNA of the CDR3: TGTGCCAGCAGCTTAGCGGGAACTGAAGCTTTCTTT.

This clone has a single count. Here the CDR3 reads CASRGEGQGPGYTF. DNA of the CDR3: TGTGCCAGCAGGGGTGAGGGACAGGGGCCGGGCTACACCTTC. This chain uses TRBV2 with TRBJ1-2, with TRBD1 matching 10 bases. The CDR3 length is 14 residues. Germline CDR1 SNHLY, CDR2 FYNNEI. V shed 6 bases and J 8 bases; nucleotides not matched to a gene: 9.

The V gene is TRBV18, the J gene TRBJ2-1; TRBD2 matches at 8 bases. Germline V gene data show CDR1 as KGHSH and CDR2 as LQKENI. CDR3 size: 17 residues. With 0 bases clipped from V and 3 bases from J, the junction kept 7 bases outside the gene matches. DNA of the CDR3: TGTGCCAGCTCACCACCGGGGTCTAGCGGGTTCTACAATGAGCAGTTCTTC. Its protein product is CASSPPGSSGFYNEQFF.

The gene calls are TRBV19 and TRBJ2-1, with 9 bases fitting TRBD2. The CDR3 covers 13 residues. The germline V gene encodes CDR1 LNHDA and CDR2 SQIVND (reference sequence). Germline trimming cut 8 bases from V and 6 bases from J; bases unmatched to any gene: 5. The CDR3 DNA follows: TGTGCCAGTGCTGGGACTAGCAGCAATGAGCAGTTCTTC. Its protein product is CASAGTSSNEQFF.

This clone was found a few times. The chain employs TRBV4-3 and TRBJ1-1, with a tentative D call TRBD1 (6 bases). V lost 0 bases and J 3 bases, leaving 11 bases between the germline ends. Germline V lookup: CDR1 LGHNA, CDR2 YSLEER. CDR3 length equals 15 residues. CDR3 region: CASSQDHQGYTEAFF. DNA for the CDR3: TGCGCCAGCAGCCAAGATCATCAGGGGTACACTGAAGCTTTCTTT.

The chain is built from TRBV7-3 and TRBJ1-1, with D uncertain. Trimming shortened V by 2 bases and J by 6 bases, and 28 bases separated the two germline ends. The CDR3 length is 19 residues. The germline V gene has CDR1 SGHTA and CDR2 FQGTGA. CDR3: CASSLPGMIPQDQSPEAFF. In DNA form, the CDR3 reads TGTGCCAGCAGCTTACCGGGGATGATCCCGCAGGACCAGAGCCCTGAAGCTTTCTTT.

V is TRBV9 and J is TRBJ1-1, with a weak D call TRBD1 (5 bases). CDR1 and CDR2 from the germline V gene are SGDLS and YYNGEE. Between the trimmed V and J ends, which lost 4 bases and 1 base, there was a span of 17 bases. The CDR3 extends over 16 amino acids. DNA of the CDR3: TGTGCCAGCAGCCCACCGGGGGGACGGAAGAACACTGAAGCTTTCTTT. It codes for CASSPPGGRKNTEAFF.

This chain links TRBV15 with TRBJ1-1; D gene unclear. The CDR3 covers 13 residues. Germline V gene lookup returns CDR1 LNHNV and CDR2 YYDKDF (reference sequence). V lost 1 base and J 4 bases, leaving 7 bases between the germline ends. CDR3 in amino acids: CATSRGRSTEAFF. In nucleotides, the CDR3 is TGTGCCACCAGCAGAGGGCGTTCCACTGAAGCTTTCTTT.

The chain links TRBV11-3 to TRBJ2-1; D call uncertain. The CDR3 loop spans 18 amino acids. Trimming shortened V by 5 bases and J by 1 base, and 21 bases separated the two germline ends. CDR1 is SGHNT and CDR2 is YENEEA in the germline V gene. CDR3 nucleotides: TGTGCCAGCAGCCCGAATCTTCAGAGGAGCTCTTCCTACAATGAGCAGTTCTTC. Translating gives CASSPNLQRSSSYNEQFF.

The CDR3 is CASTGVETQYF. In DNA, the CDR3 is TGTGCCAGCACTGGGGTAGAGACCCAGTACTTC. The V gene is TRBV25-1, the J gene TRBJ2-5; the D is unclear. The V end lost 7 bases, the J end lost 4 bases, and 7 bases lay between the germline ends. The CDR3 has 11 residues. Per the germline V gene, CDR1 is MGHDK and CDR2 is SYGVNS.

Written as DNA, the CDR3 is TGTGCCAGCAGCTTAGACCCCAATCAGCCCCAGCATTTT. This codes for CASSLDPNQPQHF. The chain carries TRBV7-3 and TRBJ1-5; D ambiguous. The CDR3 contains 13 residues. Germline lookup yields CDR1 SGHTA and CDR2 FQGTGA. V was trimmed by 2 bases and J by 3 bases, leaving 5 bases between them.

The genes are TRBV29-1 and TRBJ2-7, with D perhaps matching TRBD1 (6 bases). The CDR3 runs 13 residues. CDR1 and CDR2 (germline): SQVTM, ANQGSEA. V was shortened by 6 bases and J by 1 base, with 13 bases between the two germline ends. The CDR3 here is CSVTPGDSYEQYF. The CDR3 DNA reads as TGCAGCGTCACCCCAGGGGATTCCTACGAGCAGTACTTC.

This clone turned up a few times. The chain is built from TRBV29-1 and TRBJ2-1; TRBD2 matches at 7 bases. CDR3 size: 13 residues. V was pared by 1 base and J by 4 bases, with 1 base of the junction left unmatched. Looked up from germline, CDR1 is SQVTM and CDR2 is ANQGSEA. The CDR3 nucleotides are TGCAGCGTTGAAGCGGGAGGTTACAATGAGCAGTTCTTC. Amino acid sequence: CSVEAGGYNEQFF.

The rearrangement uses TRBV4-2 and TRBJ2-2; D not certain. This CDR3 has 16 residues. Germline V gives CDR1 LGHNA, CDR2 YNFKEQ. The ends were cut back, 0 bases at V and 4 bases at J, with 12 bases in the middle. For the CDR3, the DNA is TGTGCCAGCAGCCAAGAGGCCGAACGGCGCACCGGGGAGCTGTTTTTT. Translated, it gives CASSQEAERRTGELFF.

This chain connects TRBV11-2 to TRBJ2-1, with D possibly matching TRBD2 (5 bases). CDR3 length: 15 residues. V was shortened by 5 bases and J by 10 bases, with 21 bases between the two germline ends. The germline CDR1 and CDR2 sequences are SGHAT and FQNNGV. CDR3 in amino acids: CASSTSGGPQWEQFF. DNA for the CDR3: TGTGCCAGCAGCACCAGCGGAGGCCCCCAATGGGAGCAGTTCTTC.

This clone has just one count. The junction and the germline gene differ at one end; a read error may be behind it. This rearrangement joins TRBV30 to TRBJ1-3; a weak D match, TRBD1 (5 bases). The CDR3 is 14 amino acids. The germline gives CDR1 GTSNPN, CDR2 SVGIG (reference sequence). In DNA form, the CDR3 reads TGTGCCTGGAGTGTACGGGACGAAGGGTCGGAGAAAACTTTT. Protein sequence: CAWSVRDEGSEKTF.

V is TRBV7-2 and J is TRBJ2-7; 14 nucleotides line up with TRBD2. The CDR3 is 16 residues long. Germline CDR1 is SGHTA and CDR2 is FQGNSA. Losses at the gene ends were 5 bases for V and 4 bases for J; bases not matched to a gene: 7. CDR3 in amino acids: CASSPAGLAGAYEQYF. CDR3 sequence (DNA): TGTGCCAGCAGCCCAGCGGGACTAGCGGGAGCTTACGAGCAGTACTTC. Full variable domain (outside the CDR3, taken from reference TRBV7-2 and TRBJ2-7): GAGVSQSPSNKVTEKGKDVELRCDPISGHTALYWYRQSLGQGLEFLIYFQGNSAPDKSGLPSDRFSAERTGGSVSTLTIQRTQQEDSAVYLCASSPAGLAGAYEQYFGPGTRLTVT.

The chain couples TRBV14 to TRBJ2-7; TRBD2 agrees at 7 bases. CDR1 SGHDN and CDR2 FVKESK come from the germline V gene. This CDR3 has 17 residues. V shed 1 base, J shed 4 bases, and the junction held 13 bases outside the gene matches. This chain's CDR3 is CASSQGGREKIDYEQYF. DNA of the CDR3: TGTGCCAGCAGCCAAGGAGGGCGGGAGAAAATTGATTACGAGCAGTACTTC.

The CDR3: CASTQGGAHGYTF. CDR3 in DNA: TGTGCCAGTACCCAAGGGGGTGCGCATGGCTACACCTTC. The rearrangement joins TRBV19 to TRBJ1-2, with D possibly TRBD1 on 6 matching bases. V shed 7 bases and J shed 6 bases, with 15 bases lying between them. The CDR3 sequence is 13 residues long. CDR1 and CDR2 from the germline V gene are LNHDA and SQIVND (reference sequence). Full variable domain (rest looked up from reference TRBV19 and TRBJ1-2): DGGITQSPKYLFRKEGQNVTLSCEQNLNHDAMYWYRQDPGQGLRLIYYSQIVNDFQKGDIAEGYSVSREKKESFPLTVTSAQKNPTAFYLCASTQGGAHGYTFGSGTRLTVV.

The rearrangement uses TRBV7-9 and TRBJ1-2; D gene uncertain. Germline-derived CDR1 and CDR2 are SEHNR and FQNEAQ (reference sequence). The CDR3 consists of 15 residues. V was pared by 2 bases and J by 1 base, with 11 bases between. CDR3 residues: CASSLSAGRNYGYTF. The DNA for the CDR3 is TGTGCCAGCAGCTTATCGGCAGGCCGTAACTATGGCTACACCTTC. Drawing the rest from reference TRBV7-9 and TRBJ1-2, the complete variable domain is DTGVSQNPRHKITKRGQNVTFRCDPISEHNRLYWYRQTLGQGPEFLTYFQNEAQLEKSRLLSDRFSAERPKGSFSTLEIQRTEQGDSAMYLCASSLSAGRNYGYTFGSGTRLTVV.

CDR3 sequence reads: CASSRRQGAWSTDTQYF. The CDR3 nucleotides are TGTGCCAGCAGCCGCCGACAGGGGGCATGGAGCACAGATACGCAGTATTTT. This rearrangement joins TRBV5-6 to TRBJ2-3; 10 nucleotides align to TRBD1. CDR1 is SGHDT and CDR2 is YYEEEE in the germline V gene. The V and J ends lost 4 bases and 0 bases, in that order; junction bases with no gene match: 8. The CDR3 is 17 residues long.

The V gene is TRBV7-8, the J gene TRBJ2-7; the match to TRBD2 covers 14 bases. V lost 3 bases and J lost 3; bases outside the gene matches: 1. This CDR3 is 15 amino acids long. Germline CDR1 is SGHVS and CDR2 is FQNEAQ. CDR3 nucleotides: TGTGCCAGCAGCTTTGGACTAGCGGGAGGCTACGAGCAGTACTTC. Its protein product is CASSFGLAGGYEQYF. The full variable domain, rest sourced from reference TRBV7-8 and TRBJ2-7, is GAGVSQSPRYKVAKRGQDVALRCDPISGHVSLFWYQQALGQGPEFLTYFQNEAQLDKSGLPSDRFFAERPEGSVSTLKIQRTQQEDSAVYLCASSFGLAGGYEQYFGPGTRLTVT.